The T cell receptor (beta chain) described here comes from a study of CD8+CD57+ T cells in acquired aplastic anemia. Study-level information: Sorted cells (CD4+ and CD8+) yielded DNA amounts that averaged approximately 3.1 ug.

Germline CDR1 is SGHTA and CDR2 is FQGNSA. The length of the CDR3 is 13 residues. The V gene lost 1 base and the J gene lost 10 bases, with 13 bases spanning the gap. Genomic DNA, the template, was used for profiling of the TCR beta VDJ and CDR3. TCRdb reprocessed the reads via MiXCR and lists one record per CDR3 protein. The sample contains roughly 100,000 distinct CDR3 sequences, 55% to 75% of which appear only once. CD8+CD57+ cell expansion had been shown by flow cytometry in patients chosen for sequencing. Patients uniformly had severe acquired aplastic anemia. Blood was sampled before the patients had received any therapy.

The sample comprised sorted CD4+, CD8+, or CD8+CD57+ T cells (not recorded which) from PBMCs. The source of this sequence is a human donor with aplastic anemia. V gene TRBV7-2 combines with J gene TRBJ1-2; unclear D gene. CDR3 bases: TGTGCCAGCAGCTTAGTTAGGGAAAACGACTACACCTTC. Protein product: CASSLVRENDYTF. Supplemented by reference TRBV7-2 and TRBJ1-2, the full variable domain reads GAGVSQSPSNKVTEKGKDVELRCDPISGHTALYWYRQSLGQGLEFLIYFQGNSAPDKSGLPSDRFSAERTGGSVSTLTIQRTQQEDSAVYLCASSLVRENDYTFGSGTRLTVV.